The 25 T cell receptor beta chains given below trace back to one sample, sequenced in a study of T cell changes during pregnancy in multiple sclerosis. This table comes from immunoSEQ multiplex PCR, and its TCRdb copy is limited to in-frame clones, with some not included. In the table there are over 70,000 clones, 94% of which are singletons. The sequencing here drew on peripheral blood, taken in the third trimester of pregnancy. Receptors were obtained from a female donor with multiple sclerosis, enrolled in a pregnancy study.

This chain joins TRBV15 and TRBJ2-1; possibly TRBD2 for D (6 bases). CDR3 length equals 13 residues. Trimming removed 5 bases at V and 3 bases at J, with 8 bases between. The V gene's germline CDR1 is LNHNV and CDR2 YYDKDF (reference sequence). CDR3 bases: TGTGCCACCAGCGATAGCGGCTACAATGAGCAGTTCTTC. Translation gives CATSDSGYNEQFF.

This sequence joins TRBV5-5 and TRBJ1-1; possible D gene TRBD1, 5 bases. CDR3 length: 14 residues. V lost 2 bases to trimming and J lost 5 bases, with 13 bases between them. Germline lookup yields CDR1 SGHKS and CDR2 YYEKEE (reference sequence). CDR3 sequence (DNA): TGTGCCAGCAGCTTCGGGGGTTCGCAGACTGAAGCTTTCTTT. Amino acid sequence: CASSFGGSQTEAFF. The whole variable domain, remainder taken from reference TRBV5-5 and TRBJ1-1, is DAGVTQSPTHLIKTRGQQVTLRCSPISGHKSVSWYQQVLGQGPQFIFQYYEKEERGRGNFPDRFSARQFPNYSSELNVNALLLGDSALYLCASSFGGSQTEAFFGQGTRLTVV.

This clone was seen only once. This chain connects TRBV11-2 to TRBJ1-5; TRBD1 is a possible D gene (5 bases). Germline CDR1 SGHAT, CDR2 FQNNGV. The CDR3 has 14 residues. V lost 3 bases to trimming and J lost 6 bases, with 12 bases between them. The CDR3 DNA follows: TGTGCCAGCAGCTTGGGGGGAGGTGGTCAGCCCCAGCATTTT. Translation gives CASSLGGGGQPQHF. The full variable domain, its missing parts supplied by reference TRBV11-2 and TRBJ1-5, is EAGVAQSPRYKIIEKRQSVAFWCNPISGHATLYWYQQILGQGPKLLIQFQNNGVVDDSQLPKDRFSAERLKGVDSTLKIQPAKLEDSAVYLCASSLGGGGQPQHFGDGTRLSIL.

CDR3 sequence (DNA): TGTGCCAGCAGCTCACGACTAGCCCAATACGAGCAGTACTTC. Amino acid sequence: CASSSRLAQYEQYF. This chain connects TRBV7-2 to TRBJ2-7; TRBD2 aligns across 7 bases. Germline V gene data show CDR1 as SGHTA and CDR2 as FQGNSA. The CDR3 is 14 amino acids. J gave up 4 bases and V 4 bases, and 7 bases lay outside the gene matches.

The CDR3 region has the DNA TGTGCCAGCAGCCCCCCTTCTAAGGATACGCAGTATTTT. Its translation is CASSPPSKDTQYF. The J gene is TRBJ2-3, the V gene TRBV5-4; D remains ambiguous. The germline V and J ends were trimmed by 4 bases and 6 bases, with 12 bases remaining between them. CDR1 is SGHNT and CDR2 is YYREEE in the germline V gene (reference sequence). This CDR3 has 13 amino acids.

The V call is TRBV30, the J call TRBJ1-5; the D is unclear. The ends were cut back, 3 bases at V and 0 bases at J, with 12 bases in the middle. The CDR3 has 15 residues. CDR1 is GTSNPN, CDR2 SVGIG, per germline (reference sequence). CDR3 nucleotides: TGTGCCTGGAGCCCCCCAGTAAATAGCAATCAGCCCCAGCATTTT. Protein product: CAWSPPVNSNQPQHF.

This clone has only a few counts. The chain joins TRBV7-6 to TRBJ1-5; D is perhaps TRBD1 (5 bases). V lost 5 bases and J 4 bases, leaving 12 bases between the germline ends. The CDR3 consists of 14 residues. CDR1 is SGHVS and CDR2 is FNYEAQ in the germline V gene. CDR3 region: CASSPGPPNQPQHF. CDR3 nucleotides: TGTGCCAGCAGCCCAGGGCCCCCAAATCAGCCCCAGCATTTT.

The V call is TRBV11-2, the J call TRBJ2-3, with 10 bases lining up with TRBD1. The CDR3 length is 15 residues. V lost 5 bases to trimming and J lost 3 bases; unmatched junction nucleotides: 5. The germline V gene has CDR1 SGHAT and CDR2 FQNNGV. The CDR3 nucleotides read TGTGCCAGCAGCCGGGACAGGGGAGGTACAGATACGCAGTATTTT. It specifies CASSRDRGGTDTQYF.

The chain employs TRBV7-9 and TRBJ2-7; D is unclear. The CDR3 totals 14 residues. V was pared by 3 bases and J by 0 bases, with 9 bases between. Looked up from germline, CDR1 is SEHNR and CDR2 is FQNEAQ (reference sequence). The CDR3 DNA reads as TGTGCCAGCAGCTTCCGCGGCAGCTCCTACGAGCAGTACTTC. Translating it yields CASSFRGSSYEQYF.

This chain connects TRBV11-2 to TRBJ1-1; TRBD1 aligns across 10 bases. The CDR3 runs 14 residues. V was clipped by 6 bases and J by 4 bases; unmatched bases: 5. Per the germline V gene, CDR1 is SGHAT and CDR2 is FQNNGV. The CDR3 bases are TGTGCCAGCAGACGGGACAGGGGTCTCACTGAAGCTTTCTTT. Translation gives CASRRDRGLTEAFF. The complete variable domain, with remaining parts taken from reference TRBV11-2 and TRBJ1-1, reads EAGVAQSPRYKIIEKRQSVAFWCNPISGHATLYWYQQILGQGPKLLIQFQNNGVVDDSQLPKDRFSAERLKGVDSTLKIQPAKLEDSAVYLCASRRDRGLTEAFFGQGTRLTVV.

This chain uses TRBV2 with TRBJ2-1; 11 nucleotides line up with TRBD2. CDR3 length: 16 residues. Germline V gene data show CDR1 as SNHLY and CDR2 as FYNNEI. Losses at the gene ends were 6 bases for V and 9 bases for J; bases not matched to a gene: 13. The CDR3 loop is CASRILTSGRGTEQFF. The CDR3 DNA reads TGTGCCAGCAGGATACTTACTAGCGGGAGAGGCACTGAGCAGTTCTTC.

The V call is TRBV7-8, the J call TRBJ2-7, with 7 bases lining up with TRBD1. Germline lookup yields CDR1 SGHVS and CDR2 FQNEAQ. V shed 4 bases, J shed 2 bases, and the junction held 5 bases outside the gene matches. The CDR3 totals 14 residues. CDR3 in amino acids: CASSSKTGAYEQYF. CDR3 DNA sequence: TGTGCCAGCAGCTCCAAAACAGGGGCCTACGAGCAGTACTTC.

DNA of the CDR3: TGTGCCAGCAGTTACACGCGGACAGGCTTCGCCGAGCAGTACTTC. Residues: CASSYTRTGFAEQYF. The genes are TRBV6-5 and TRBJ2-7; 7 bases line up with TRBD1. CDR1 is MNHEY and CDR2 is SVGAGI in the germline V gene. V lost 2 bases to trimming and J lost 6 bases; unmatched junction nucleotides: 10. The CDR3 consists of 15 residues.

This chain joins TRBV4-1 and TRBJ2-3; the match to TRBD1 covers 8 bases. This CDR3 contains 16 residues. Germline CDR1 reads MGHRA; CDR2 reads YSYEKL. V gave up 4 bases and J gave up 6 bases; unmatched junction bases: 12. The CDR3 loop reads CASSLKIGQGMDTQYF. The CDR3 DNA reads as TGCGCCAGCAGCCTGAAAATCGGACAGGGCATGGATACGCAGTATTTT.

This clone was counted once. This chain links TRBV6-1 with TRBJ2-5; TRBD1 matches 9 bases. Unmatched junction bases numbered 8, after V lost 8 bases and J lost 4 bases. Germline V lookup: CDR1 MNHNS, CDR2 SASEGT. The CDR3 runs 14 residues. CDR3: CASLYRGRGETQYF. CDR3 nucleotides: TGTGCCAGCCTTTACAGGGGGCGAGGAGAGACCCAGTACTTC.

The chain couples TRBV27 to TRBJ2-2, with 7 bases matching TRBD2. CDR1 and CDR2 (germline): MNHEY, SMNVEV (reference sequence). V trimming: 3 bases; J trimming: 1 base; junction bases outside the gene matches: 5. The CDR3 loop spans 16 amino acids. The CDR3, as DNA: TGTGCCAGCAGTTTCTCGGCTAGCGGGAACACCGGGGAGCTGTTTTTT. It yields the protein CASSFSASGNTGELFF.

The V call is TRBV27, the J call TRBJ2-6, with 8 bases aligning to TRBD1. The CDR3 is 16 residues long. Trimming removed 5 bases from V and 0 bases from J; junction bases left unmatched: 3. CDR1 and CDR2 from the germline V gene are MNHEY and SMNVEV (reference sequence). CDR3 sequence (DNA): TGTGCCAGCAGTCTGGGACAGGTCTCTGGGGCCAACGTCCTGACTTTC. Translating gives CASSLGQVSGANVLTF.

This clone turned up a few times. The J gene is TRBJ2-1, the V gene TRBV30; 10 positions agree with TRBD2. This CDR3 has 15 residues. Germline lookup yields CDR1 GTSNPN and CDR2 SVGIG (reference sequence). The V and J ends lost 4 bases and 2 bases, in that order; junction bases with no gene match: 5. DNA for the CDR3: TGTGCCTGGAAGAAACTAGCGGGGACCTACAATGAGCAGTTCTTC. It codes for CAWKKLAGTYNEQFF. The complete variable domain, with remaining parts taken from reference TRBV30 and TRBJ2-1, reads SQTIHQWPATLVQPVGSPLSLECTVEGTSNPNLYWYRQAAGRGLQLLFYSVGIGQISSEVPQNLSASRPQDRQFILSSKKLLLSDSGFYLCAWKKLAGTYNEQFFGPGTRLTVL.

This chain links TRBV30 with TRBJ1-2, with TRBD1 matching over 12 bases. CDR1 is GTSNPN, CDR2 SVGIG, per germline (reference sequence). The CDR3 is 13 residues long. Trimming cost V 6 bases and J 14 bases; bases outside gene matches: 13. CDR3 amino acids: CACQRAGQGARTF. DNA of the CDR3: TGTGCCTGTCAACGAGCGGGACAGGGGGCTCGGACCTTC.

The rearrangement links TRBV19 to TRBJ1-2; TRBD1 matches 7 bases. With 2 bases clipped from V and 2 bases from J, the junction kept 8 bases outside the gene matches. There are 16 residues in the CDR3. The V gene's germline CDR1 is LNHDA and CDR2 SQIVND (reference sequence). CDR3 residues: CASSISRDRANYGYTF. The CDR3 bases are TGTGCCAGTAGTATATCCCGTGACAGGGCGAACTATGGCTACACCTTC.

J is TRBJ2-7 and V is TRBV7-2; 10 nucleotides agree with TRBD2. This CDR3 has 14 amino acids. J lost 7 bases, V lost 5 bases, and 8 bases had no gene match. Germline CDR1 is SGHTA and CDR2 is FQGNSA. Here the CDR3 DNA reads TGTGCCAGCAGCCAGCTAGCGGGAGTGGGTGAGCAGTACTTC. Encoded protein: CASSQLAGVGEQYF.

CDR3 loop: CASRPDDQRGINTGELFF. CDR3 bases: TGTGCCAGCCGACCTGATGACCAGCGGGGAATCAACACCGGGGAGCTGTTTTTT. V and J are TRBV4-2 and TRBJ2-2; TRBD2 aligns across 7 bases. The CDR3 sequence is 18 residues long. Losses at the gene ends were 8 bases for V and 2 bases for J; bases not matched to a gene: 17. CDR1 is LGHNA, CDR2 YNFKEQ, per germline.

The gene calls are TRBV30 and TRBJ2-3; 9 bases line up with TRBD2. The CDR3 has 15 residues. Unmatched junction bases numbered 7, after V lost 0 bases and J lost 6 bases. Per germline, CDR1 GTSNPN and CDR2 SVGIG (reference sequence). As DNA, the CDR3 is TGTGCCTGGAGTGTATTTACTAGCGGGCGGGATACGCAGTATTTT. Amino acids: CAWSVFTSGRDTQYF.

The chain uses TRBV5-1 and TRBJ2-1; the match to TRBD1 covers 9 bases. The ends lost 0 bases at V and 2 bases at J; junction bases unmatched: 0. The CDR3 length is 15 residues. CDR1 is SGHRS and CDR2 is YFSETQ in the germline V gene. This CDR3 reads CASSLGDRAYNEQFF. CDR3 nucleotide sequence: TGCGCCAGCAGCTTGGGGGACAGGGCCTACAATGAGCAGTTCTTC.

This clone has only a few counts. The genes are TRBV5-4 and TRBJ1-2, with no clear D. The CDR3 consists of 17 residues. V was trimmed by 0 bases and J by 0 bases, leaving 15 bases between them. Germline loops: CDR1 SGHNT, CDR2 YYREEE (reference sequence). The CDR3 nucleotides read TGTGCCAGCAGCTTGGACGGCGGGCAGCCCGCTAACTATGGCTACACCTTC. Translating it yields CASSLDGGQPANYGYTF.